These 25 T cell receptor beta chains originate from one sample sequenced in a study of cytomegalovirus exposure and HLA in healthy donors. The PCR employed 60 Vbeta primers together with 13 Jbeta primers. Here immunoSEQ multiplex PCR was the method, and the copy in TCRdb shows in-frame clones only, minus some. This sample has 150,000 to 200,000 clones, with 80% found just once. Sequenced sample: PBMCs. The receptors derive from a man aged 25 to 40 in good health and CMV-seropositive.

The chain employs TRBV7-9 and TRBJ1-1, with 8 nucleotides matching TRBD1. Per germline, CDR1 SEHNR and CDR2 FQNEAQ (reference sequence). The CDR3 contains 16 residues. The J segment lost 5 bases and the V segment lost 5 bases, leaving 13 bases of the junction unmatched. The CDR3 DNA reads as TGTGCCAGCAGCGACCACGGTGACAGGGGTAGGACTGAAGCTTTCTTT. Translation gives CASSDHGDRGRTEAFF.

The chain employs TRBV19 and TRBJ2-2; 7 nucleotides align to TRBD1. The CDR3 spans 15 residues. Per the germline V gene, CDR1 is LNHDA and CDR2 is SQIVND (reference sequence). The junction had 6 bases not matched to a gene; V was cut back by 4 bases and J by 4 bases. The DNA for the CDR3 is TGTGCCAGTAGTACCACAGGGGTGAGCACCGGGGAGCTGTTTTTT. Amino acid sequence: CASSTTGVSTGELFF.

The chain links TRBV7-2 to TRBJ1-2, with D hard to call. In germline, CDR1 is SGHTA, CDR2 FQGNSA. The ends were cut back, 5 bases at V and 2 bases at J, with 12 bases in the middle. This CDR3 contains 14 residues. This CDR3 reads CASSLGWENYGYTF. The CDR3 nucleotides read TGTGCCAGCAGCCTTGGGTGGGAGAACTATGGCTACACCTTC.

This chain joins TRBV5-6 and TRBJ1-1; 8 positions agree with TRBD1. V shed 0 bases, J shed 3 bases, and the junction held 4 bases outside the gene matches. The length of the CDR3 is 15 residues. From germline, CDR1 is SGHDT and CDR2 YYEEEE. Here the CDR3 DNA reads TGTGCCAGCAGCTTGGAGGCAGGGGGCCACACTGAAGCTTTCTTT. Protein sequence: CASSLEAGGHTEAFF.

V usage is TRBV5-5 and J usage is TRBJ2-1; tentative D call: TRBD1 (6 bases). V was shortened by 0 bases and J by 9 bases, with 19 bases between the two germline ends. Germline V gene data show CDR1 as SGHKS and CDR2 as YYEKEE (reference sequence). The CDR3 is 16 amino acids. The CDR3 loop is CASSLAGNRVRVEQFF. CDR3 coding DNA: TGTGCCAGCAGCTTGGCGGGGAACAGGGTTCGAGTTGAGCAGTTCTTC.

The J gene is TRBJ2-3, the V gene TRBV13; TRBD1 is a possible D gene (6 bases). The ends were cut back, 5 bases at V and 0 bases at J, with 12 bases in the middle. This CDR3 has 15 amino acids. Per germline, CDR1 PRHDT and CDR2 FYEKMQ (reference sequence). The DNA for the CDR3 is TGTGCCAGCAGCAGAAACAGGGATAGCACAGATACGCAGTATTTT. Its translation: CASSRNRDSTDTQYF. The full variable domain, completed using reference TRBV13 and TRBJ2-3, is AAGVIQSPRHLIKEKRETATLKCYPIPRHDTVYWYQQGPGQDPQFLISFYEKMQSDKGSIPDRFSAQQFSDYHSELNMSSLELGDSALYFCASSRNRDSTDTQYFGPGTRLTVL.

This clone has only one observation. The V and J genes are TRBV6-1 and TRBJ1-1; tentative D call: TRBD1 (6 bases). Germline loops: CDR1 MNHNS, CDR2 SASEGT. V dropped 3 bases and J dropped 1 base, with 12 bases sitting between them. CDR3 size: 15 residues. The CDR3 here is CASSEPGQPNTEAFF. The CDR3 nucleotides are TGTGCCAGCAGTGAGCCGGGACAACCGAACACTGAAGCTTTCTTT.

V is TRBV19 and J is TRBJ1-5; 8 nucleotides agree with TRBD1. CDR1 is LNHDA and CDR2 is SQIVND in the germline V gene (reference sequence). The CDR3 is made up of 14 amino acids. V lost 3 bases to trimming and J lost 2 bases; unmatched junction nucleotides: 0. The CDR3 DNA reads TGTGCCAGTAGTATGACAGGGGGCAATCAGCCCCAGCATTTT. As protein: CASSMTGGNQPQHF.

The count of this clone is one. The chain is built from TRBV19 and TRBJ1-2, with unresolved D. This CDR3 contains 16 residues. Germline V gene lookup returns CDR1 LNHDA and CDR2 SQIVND (reference sequence). The V end lost 4 bases, the J end lost 8 bases, and 23 bases lay between the germline ends. Here the CDR3 reads CASSTAWQIIWRGYTF. The CDR3 DNA sequence: TGTGCCAGTAGTACTGCTTGGCAGATCATTTGGAGGGGCTACACCTTC. Drawing the rest from reference TRBV19 and TRBJ1-2, the complete variable domain is DGGITQSPKYLFRKEGQNVTLSCEQNLNHDAMYWYRQDPGQGLRLIYYSQIVNDFQKGDIAEGYSVSREKKESFPLTVTSAQKNPTAFYLCASSTAWQIIWRGYTFGSGTRLTVV.

In DNA, the CDR3 is TGTGCCAGCAGCTTTTATTTGTCAGGGGCGGACGGGGCCAACGTCCTGACTTTC. This sequence encodes CASSFYLSGADGANVLTF. J is TRBJ2-6 and V is TRBV7-3; perhaps TRBD1 as D (6 bases). There are 18 residues in the CDR3. CDR1 and CDR2 (germline): SGHTA, FQGTGA. The V and J ends lost 3 bases and 4 bases respectively, with 19 bases between them. Full variable domain (missing parts from reference TRBV7-3 and TRBJ2-6): GAGVSQTPSNKVTEKGKYVELRCDPISGHTALYWYRQSLGQGPEFLIYFQGTGAADDSGLPNDRFFAVRPEGSVSTLKIQRTERGDSAVYLCASSFYLSGADGANVLTFGAGSRLTVL.

The rearrangement links TRBV5-1 to TRBJ2-3, with D possibly TRBD2 on 6 matching bases. The germline gives CDR1 SGHRS, CDR2 YFSETQ. There are 14 residues in the CDR3. Trimming removed 4 bases at V and 0 bases at J, with 9 bases between. CDR3 amino acids: CASSVGTSTDTQYF. DNA for the CDR3: TGCGCCAGCAGCGTCGGGACTAGCACAGATACGCAGTATTTT.

The CDR3 coding sequence is TGCGCCAGCAGCTTGGCCGGGGCTAGCGGCCTTTACAATGAGCAGTTCTTC. Amino acid sequence: CASSLAGASGLYNEQFF. The V and J genes are TRBV5-1 and TRBJ2-1, with 7 nucleotides matching TRBD2. Trimming removed 0 bases from V and 4 bases from J; junction bases left unmatched: 10. Germline V gene lookup returns CDR1 SGHRS and CDR2 YFSETQ. CDR3 length: 17 amino acids.

The chain links TRBV13 to TRBJ2-3; 7 bases fit TRBD1. Trimming cost V 7 bases and J 2 bases; bases outside gene matches: 3. CDR3 length equals 13 residues. CDR1 is PRHDT and CDR2 is FYEKMQ in the germline V gene (reference sequence). The CDR3 loop reads CASNTGVTDTQYF. CDR3 coding DNA: TGTGCCAGCAACACAGGGGTCACAGATACGCAGTATTTT.

The chain combines TRBV6-5 with TRBJ2-1; a possible D gene is TRBD1 (5 bases). Germline values: CDR1 MNHEY, CDR2 SVGAGI. V shed 6 bases and J shed 9 bases, with 12 bases lying between them. This CDR3 spans 12 amino acids. CDR3 coding DNA: TGTGCCAGCAGCCAGGGTTGGGGTGAGCAGTTCTTC. Residues: CASSQGWGEQFF.

V is TRBV7-2 and J is TRBJ1-1; D not resolved. Germline values: CDR1 SGHTA, CDR2 FQGNSA. Between the trimmed V and J ends, which lost 3 bases and 6 bases, there was a span of 17 bases. CDR3 length: 15 residues. CDR3 nucleotides: TGTGCCAGCAGCTTCCAAATGGGCAGGCCGGCTGAAGCTTTCTTT. As protein: CASSFQMGRPAEAFF.

The chain uses TRBV7-2 and TRBJ2-7, with a weak D call TRBD2 (5 bases). The CDR3 extends over 14 amino acids. V lost 7 bases, J lost 0 bases, and 13 bases lay in between. Germline V lookup: CDR1 SGHTA, CDR2 FQGNSA. This CDR3 is CASTLLGSSYEQYF. CDR3 bases: TGTGCCAGCACCCTGTTAGGGAGCTCCTACGAGCAGTACTTC.

Regarding this clone: An end of the junction differs from the germline gene, which may be a read error. This chain connects TRBV6-1 to TRBJ2-7; TRBD2 is a possible D gene (6 bases). This CDR3 is built from 13 residues. The V gene's germline CDR1 is MNHNS and CDR2 SASEGT. The CDR3 sequence is CAGRGPGAYEQYF. The CDR3 DNA is TGTGCCGGCAGAGGACCGGGAGCCTACGAGCAGTACTTC.

The gene calls are TRBV27 and TRBJ1-6; D not certain. V lost 4 bases, J lost 7 bases, and 8 bases lay in between. The CDR3 loop spans 13 amino acids. Per germline, CDR1 MNHEY and CDR2 SMNVEV (reference sequence). The CDR3, as DNA: TGTGCCAGCAGTTCATCGGCCAATTCACCCCTCCACTTT. Encoded protein: CASSSSANSPLHF.

Only a few counts were recorded for this clone. This chain joins TRBV4-2 and TRBJ1-5; 8 bases fit TRBD1. V shed 0 bases, J shed 0 bases, and the junction held 10 bases outside the gene matches. The germline gives CDR1 LGHNA, CDR2 YNFKEQ. This CDR3 is built from 19 residues. The CDR3 DNA reads as TGTGCCAGCAGCCAAGATGGAGGACGGGACAGGAATAGCAATCAGCCCCAGCATTTT. As protein: CASSQDGGRDRNSNQPQHF.

The genes are TRBV30 and TRBJ2-1; D possibly corresponds to TRBD2 (5 bases). Germline V gene sequence: CDR1 GTSNPN, CDR2 SVGIG (reference sequence). The CDR3 extends over 14 amino acids. The V gene lost 1 base and the J gene lost 9 bases, with 16 bases spanning the gap. The CDR3 spells CAWSEIMGSSEQFF. DNA of the CDR3: TGTGCCTGGAGTGAAATTATGGGGAGTAGTGAGCAGTTCTTC.

This clone was picked up many times. The V and J genes are TRBV4-3 and TRBJ1-5, with 8 bases identical to TRBD1. The CDR3 spans 19 residues. CDR1 is LGHNA, CDR2 YSLEER, per germline. J gave up 5 bases and V 0 bases, and 15 bases lay outside the gene matches. CDR3 in amino acids: CASSQDRWELQGADQPQHF. CDR3 in DNA: TGCGCCAGCAGCCAAGATCGCTGGGAACTTCAGGGGGCGGATCAGCCCCAGCATTTT.

The CDR3 loop is CATSRDRVASGGRETQYF. The CDR3 DNA reads TGTGCCACCAGCAGAGATCGGGTGGCTAGCGGGGGGCGGGAGACCCAGTACTTC. This chain joins TRBV15 and TRBJ2-5, with 11 bases fitting TRBD2. Germline V gene lookup returns CDR1 LNHNV and CDR2 YYDKDF (reference sequence). The CDR3 contains 18 residues. The ends lost 0 bases at V and 5 bases at J; junction bases unmatched: 11.

V usage is TRBV4-1 and J usage is TRBJ1-4; the match to TRBD1 covers 8 bases. Germline CDR1 and CDR2: MGHRA and YSYEKL. Trimming took 1 base from V and 7 from J; bases not matched to a gene: 5. This CDR3 contains 15 residues. The CDR3 here is CASSQVTGVSEKLFF. DNA of the CDR3: TGCGCCAGCAGCCAAGTGACAGGGGTGAGTGAAAAACTGTTTTTT.

V and J are TRBV19 and TRBJ1-5; 7 bases align to TRBD1. Trimming at V came to 5 bases and at J to 2 bases, leaving 15 bases not matched to a gene. Germline lookup yields CDR1 LNHDA and CDR2 SQIVND (reference sequence). CDR3 length: 18 residues. The CDR3 spells CASSLTGDVGFGNQPQHF. The CDR3 nucleotides are TGTGCCAGTAGTTTAACAGGGGATGTGGGCTTCGGCAATCAGCCCCAGCATTTT.

The V and J genes are TRBV19 and TRBJ2-3; the D gene is possibly TRBD2 (7 bases). From germline, CDR1 is LNHDA and CDR2 SQIVND (reference sequence). The CDR3 sequence is 14 residues long. Trimming shortened V by 8 bases and J by 6 bases, and 18 bases separated the two germline ends. CDR3 nucleotide sequence: TGTGCCAGTGATGAGCGGGGACACGGCGATACGCAGTATTTT. Its protein is CASDERGHGDTQYF.